These 27 T cell receptor beta chains share one sample of origin, sequenced in a study of shared clonotypes between healthy human individuals. Some clones are missing from TCRdb's copy, which holds only in-frame ones; the method was immunoSEQ multiplex PCR. The table has some 2,000,000 clones, around 95% seen once. Source material: naive CD4+ T cells sorted from blood. The subset denotes: CD45RA+ positively selected. The receptors here all came from a man between 18 and 29 years old in good health.

Comment on this clone: Other nucleotide sequences from this sample produce the same CDR3. The chain's CDR3 is CASSDRGPYNEQFF. The CDR3 bases are TGTGCCAGCAGTGACAGGGGCCCTTACAATGAGCAGTTCTTC. The J gene is TRBJ2-1, the V gene TRBV6-1; the D gene is possibly TRBD1 (6 bases). The CDR3 length is 14 residues. CDR1 is MNHNS and CDR2 is SASEGT in the germline V gene. Trimming cost V 3 bases and J 4 bases, with 10 bases left between them.

The J gene is TRBJ2-1, the V gene TRBV7-8; D could derive from TRBD1 or TRBD2 (5 bases each). The CDR3 runs to 14 residues. CDR1 is SGHVS, CDR2 FQNEAQ, per germline. V lost 3 bases to trimming and J lost 5 bases, with 11 bases between them. The CDR3 protein is CASSFVGVHNEQFF. In nucleotides, the CDR3 is TGTGCCAGCAGCTTCGTGGGGGTCCACAATGAGCAGTTCTTC.

V and J are TRBV11-2 and TRBJ2-5; D remains unclear. With 3 bases removed from V and 1 base from J, the gap between germline ends came to 9 bases. The CDR3 length is 14 residues. CDR1 and CDR2 (germline): SGHAT, FQNNGV. The CDR3 loop is CASSFSTVQETQYF. The CDR3 coding sequence is TGTGCCAGCAGCTTTAGTACAGTCCAAGAGACCCAGTACTTC. The whole variable domain, remainder taken from reference TRBV11-2 and TRBJ2-5, is EAGVAQSPRYKIIEKRQSVAFWCNPISGHATLYWYQQILGQGPKLLIQFQNNGVVDDSQLPKDRFSAERLKGVDSTLKIQPAKLEDSAVYLCASSFSTVQETQYFGPGTRLLVL.

The chain recombines TRBV10-3 with TRBJ2-3; D gene unclear. V lost 2 bases to trimming and J lost 4 bases, with 10 bases between them. This CDR3 has 14 residues. Germline CDR1 is ENHRY and CDR2 is SYGVKD. The DNA of the CDR3 is TGTGCCATCAGTGAGATTCTCCAGGCAGATACGCAGTATTTT. It is translated as CAISEILQADTQYF.

The chain links TRBV10-3 to TRBJ2-1, with a weak D call TRBD2 (5 bases). Trimming pared 0 bases from V and 7 bases from J, leaving 10 bases between. The germline CDR1 and CDR2 sequences are ENHRY and SYGVKD. The CDR3 loop spans 14 amino acids. CDR3 sequence (DNA): TGTGCCATCAGTGAGTCGGGCCGGGAAAATGAGCAGTTCTTC. Translation: CAISESGRENEQFF.

The chain recombines TRBV11-2 with TRBJ2-5, with D tentatively TRBD1 or TRBD2 (5 bases each). The CDR3 extends over 13 amino acids. Germline assignment: CDR1 SGHAT and CDR2 FQNNGV. The germline V and J ends were trimmed by 2 bases and 10 bases, with 14 bases remaining between them. CDR3 sequence reads: CASSLSGKEVQYF. The CDR3 DNA reads as TGTGCCAGCAGCTTATCAGGGAAGGAGGTCCAGTACTTC.

This chain connects TRBV7-2 to TRBJ2-3, with 9 bases lining up with TRBD1. This CDR3 contains 16 residues. Trimming took 5 bases from V and 4 from J; bases not matched to a gene: 10. Per the germline V gene, CDR1 is SGHTA and CDR2 is FQGNSA. The CDR3 DNA is TGTGCCAGCAGCGCCCGGGACAGGGCGGGTGCAGATACGCAGTATTTT. This encodes CASSARDRAGADTQYF.

As for this clone: The same CDR3 is also encoded by other DNA sequences in this sample. The chain links TRBV6-5 to TRBJ2-7; D call uncertain. This CDR3 spans 14 amino acids. The V end lost 2 bases, the J end lost 2 bases, and 10 bases lay between the germline ends. Germline CDR1 MNHEY, CDR2 SVGAGI. CDR3 protein: CASSYLTSPYEQYF. The CDR3, as DNA: TGTGCCAGCAGTTACCTCACCTCGCCCTACGAGCAGTACTTC.

The chain combines TRBV29-1 with TRBJ2-3; 9 bases map to TRBD2. The trim removed 6 bases at V and 2 bases at J, leaving 9 bases unmatched. Germline-derived CDR1 and CDR2 are SQVTM and ANQGSEA. This CDR3 is 15 amino acids long. The CDR3 nucleotides read TGCAGCGTACGCAGCGCGGGGGGGACCACAGATACGCAGTATTTT. This translates into CSVRSAGGTTDTQYF.

V is TRBV5-4 and J is TRBJ2-7; 15 bases fit TRBD2. There are 16 residues in the CDR3. Germline CDR1 is SGHNT and CDR2 is YYREEE (reference sequence). The J segment lost 3 bases and the V segment lost 3 bases, leaving 4 bases of the junction unmatched. The CDR3 DNA sequence: TGTGCCAGCAGCTCCAGGACTAGCGGGAGGGACTACGAGCAGTACTTC. Protein product: CASSSRTSGRDYEQYF.

A word on this clone: Additional DNA sequences in this sample encode the identical CDR3. The chain uses TRBV9 and TRBJ1-1; no clear D. V gave up 0 bases and J gave up 1 base, with 7 bases separating them. The CDR3 totals 14 residues. Germline CDR1 SGDLS, CDR2 YYNGEE. CDR3 DNA: TGTGCCAGCAGCGTAGGTCCCCAGAACACTGAAGCTTTCTTT. It codes for CASSVGPQNTEAFF.

This clone was picked up one time. The rearrangement uses TRBV18 and TRBJ2-2; 8 bases are a match to TRBD1. The germline V gene encodes CDR1 KGHSH and CDR2 LQKENI. The CDR3 contains 16 residues. J gave up 1 base and V 3 bases, and 4 bases lay outside the gene matches. The CDR3: CASSPTGGMNTGELFF. The CDR3 region has the DNA TGTGCCAGCTCACCCACAGGGGGTATGAACACCGGGGAGCTGTTTTTT. Looking up the rest from reference TRBV18 and TRBJ2-2 gives the full variable domain: NAGVMQNPRHLVRRRGQEARLRCSPMKGHSHVYWYRQLPEEGLKFMVYLQKENIIDESGMPKERFSAEFPKEGPSILRIQQVVRGDSAAYFCASSPTGGMNTGELFFGEGSRLTVL.

This chain joins TRBV6-4 and TRBJ1-1; perhaps TRBD1 as D (5 bases). There are 13 residues in the CDR3. Germline CDR1 reads MRHNA; CDR2 reads SNTAGT. V shed 6 bases and J shed 3 bases, with 11 bases lying between them. The CDR3 DNA is TGTGCCAGCAGGGCGGGGCCGGACACTGAAGCTTTCTTT. It yields the protein CASRAGPDTEAFF.

The chain combines TRBV2 with TRBJ2-7, with D perhaps matching TRBD1 or TRBD2 (5 bases each). Trimming pared 6 bases from V and 0 bases from J, leaving 15 bases between. CDR3 size: 15 residues. Germline V gives CDR1 SNHLY, CDR2 FYNNEI. CDR3 in amino acids: CASRRDGWVSYEQYF. The DNA of the CDR3 is TGTGCCAGCAGACGGGACGGCTGGGTCTCCTACGAGCAGTACTTC.

This rearrangement joins TRBV11-2 to TRBJ2-1; 9 bases fit TRBD1. There are 19 residues in the CDR3. The J segment lost 6 bases and the V segment lost 3 bases, leaving 18 bases of the junction unmatched. Germline CDR1 reads SGHAT; CDR2 reads FQNNGV. Here the CDR3 reads CASSLRALPETGGGNEQFF. The DNA for the CDR3 is TGTGCCAGCAGCTTGAGGGCTCTGCCCGAGACAGGGGGAGGCAATGAGCAGTTCTTC.

The sample holds one count of this clone. The chain combines TRBV5-4 with TRBJ2-7; D possibly corresponds to TRBD1 (5 bases). The CDR3 spans 14 residues. With 3 bases removed from V and 5 bases from J, the gap between germline ends came to 15 bases. The germline V gene has CDR1 SGHNT and CDR2 YYREEE (reference sequence). The CDR3 loop reads CASSSPSRAHEQYF. As DNA, the CDR3 is TGTGCCAGCAGCTCACCCTCCAGGGCCCACGAGCAGTACTTC.

The chain couples TRBV27 to TRBJ1-5; a possible D gene is TRBD1 (6 bases). This CDR3 spans 14 amino acids. Between the trimmed V and J ends, which lost 2 bases and 7 bases, there was a span of 12 bases. Germline CDR1 and CDR2: MNHEY and SMNVEV (reference sequence). In nucleotides, the CDR3 is TGTGCCAGCAGTTTAATCTCGGGGGGCCAGCCCCAGCATTTT. Translated: CASSLISGGQPQHF.

This clone was found once. This chain joins TRBV5-1 and TRBJ2-7; TRBD1 matches at 7 bases. J gave up 5 bases and V 2 bases, and 7 bases lay outside the gene matches. The CDR3 contains 14 residues. Germline-derived CDR1 and CDR2 are SGHRS and YFSETQ. The CDR3 DNA is TGCGCCAGCAGCTTAGGGACAGTATCGGACGAGCAGTACTTC. Protein sequence: CASSLGTVSDEQYF.

The V call is TRBV2, the J call TRBJ1-4, with TRBD1 matching 8 bases. Trimming removed 5 bases from V and 8 bases from J; junction bases left unmatched: 7. Germline V gene sequence: CDR1 SNHLY, CDR2 FYNNEI. The length of the CDR3 is 14 residues. CDR3 in DNA: TGTGCCAGCAGTCCCGGGACAGGAGGAGAAAAACTGTTTTTT. It encodes CASSPGTGGEKLFF.

This rearrangement joins TRBV28 to TRBJ1-5, with no clear D. The germline V and J ends were trimmed by 2 bases and 0 bases, with 8 bases remaining between them. The CDR3 has 15 amino acids. Germline-derived CDR1 and CDR2 are MDHEN and SYDVKM. For the CDR3, the DNA is TGTGCCAGCAGTTTAACCGGGGTTAGCAATCAGCCCCAGCATTTT. It translates to CASSLTGVSNQPQHF.

Here the CDR3 reads CASSQQDRDTGELFF. CDR3 DNA: TGCGCCAGCAGCCAACAGGACAGGGACACCGGGGAGCTGTTTTTT. The rearrangement uses TRBV4-1 and TRBJ2-2; TRBD1 agrees at 8 bases. The CDR3 extends over 15 amino acids. With V trimmed by 2 bases and J by 3 bases, 2 bases remained unmatched. Germline V gene data show CDR1 as MGHRA and CDR2 as YSYEKL.

This clone was observed a handful of times. The same CDR3 also results from other DNA sequences found in this sample. The rearrangement links TRBV5-1 to TRBJ2-7, with D tentatively TRBD2 (5 bases). The CDR3 sequence is 14 residues long. Per germline, CDR1 SGHRS and CDR2 YFSETQ. Trimming stripped 0 bases from V and 0 bases from J, with 7 bases between. This CDR3 reads CASSLAGSSYEQYF. In DNA form, the CDR3 reads TGCGCCAGCAGCTTGGCGGGGAGCTCCTACGAGCAGTACTTC.

Comment on this clone: Within the sample, other DNA sequences also encode this same CDR3. The gene calls are TRBV28 and TRBJ1-2; 8 nucleotides align to TRBD1. V lost 4 bases to trimming and J lost 4 bases; unmatched junction nucleotides: 2. There are 13 residues in the CDR3. Per the germline V gene, CDR1 is MDHEN and CDR2 is SYDVKM. CDR3 sequence (DNA): TGTGCCAGCAGTTCGGGACAGGCCTATGGCTACACCTTC. This codes for CASSSGQAYGYTF.

V usage is TRBV30 and J usage is TRBJ2-4, with D perhaps matching TRBD1 or TRBD2 (6 bases each). V was cut by 3 bases and J by 0 bases, with 12 bases left in between. There are 15 residues in the CDR3. Germline V gives CDR1 GTSNPN, CDR2 SVGIG (reference sequence). CDR3 bases: TGTGCCTGGAGCAAAGGGGGACTAGCCAAAAACATTCAGTACTTC. Protein sequence: CAWSKGGLAKNIQYF. The full variable domain, with the rest looked up from reference TRBV30 and TRBJ2-4, is SQTIHQWPATLVQPVGSPLSLECTVEGTSNPNLYWYRQAAGRGLQLLFYSVGIGQISSEVPQNLSASRPQDRQFILSSKKLLLSDSGFYLCAWSKGGLAKNIQYFGAGTRLSVL.

The chain recombines TRBV7-9 with TRBJ2-2; 7 nucleotides line up with TRBD2. The CDR3 runs 15 residues. In germline, CDR1 is SEHNR, CDR2 FQNEAQ (reference sequence). Unmatched junction bases numbered 3, after V lost 3 bases and J lost 2 bases. The CDR3 coding sequence is TGTGCCAGCAGCTTGGGACTACTCAACACCGGGGAGCTGTTTTTT. Its protein product is CASSLGLLNTGELFF.

Comment on this clone: Other DNA sequences in the same sample also yield this CDR3. V is TRBV7-8 and J is TRBJ1-1, with D uncertain. CDR3 length equals 13 residues. The V gene's germline CDR1 is SGHVS and CDR2 FQNEAQ. V was pared by 4 bases and J by 0 bases, with 6 bases between. The CDR3 DNA follows: TGTGCCAGCAGCTCTAGAATGAACACTGAAGCTTTCTTT. It specifies CASSSRMNTEAFF. The full variable domain, in which reference TRBV7-8 and TRBJ1-1 provide the parts outside the CDR3, is GAGVSQSPRYKVAKRGQDVALRCDPISGHVSLFWYQQALGQGPEFLTYFQNEAQLDKSGLPSDRFFAERPEGSVSTLKIQRTQQEDSAVYLCASSSRMNTEAFFGQGTRLTVV.

The chain carries TRBV30 and TRBJ1-4, with 8 positions matching TRBD1. Per germline, CDR1 GTSNPN and CDR2 SVGIG (reference sequence). This CDR3 region has 13 residues. Trimming at V came to 5 bases and at J to 4 bases, leaving 3 bases not matched to a gene. The DNA for the CDR3 is TGTGCCTGGGGACAGGGCTATAATGAAAAACTGTTTTTT. Its translation is CAWGQGYNEKLFF. Full variable domain (outside the CDR3, taken from reference TRBV30 and TRBJ1-4): SQTIHQWPATLVQPVGSPLSLECTVEGTSNPNLYWYRQAAGRGLQLLFYSVGIGQISSEVPQNLSASRPQDRQFILSSKKLLLSDSGFYLCAWGQGYNEKLFFGSGTQLSVL.